Listed below are T cell receptor beta chains from one sample, sequenced in a study of cytomegalovirus exposure and HLA in healthy donors. The protocol was immunoSEQ multiplex PCR, while the TCRdb copy is restricted to in-frame clones and leaves out a portion. The repertoire holds 170,000 or so clones, with 70% to 85% as singletons. The source material was PBMCs. These receptors all come from a woman aged 25-40 years in good health and CMV-seropositive. CDR3s include the opening cysteine and the closing phenylalanine or tryptophan. A D gene is named only where the DNA matches it firmly. Clone size is stated in some rows and not others, as once, few, many or a class when expanded.

J: TRBJ2-1
V: TRBV7-9
size: -
D: TRBD2
DNA: TGTGCCAGCAGCTTAGGGACTAGCGGCCACAATGAGCAGTTCTTC
CDR3: CASSLGTSGHNEQFF

J: TRBJ2-5
V: TRBV5-1
size: -
D: -
DNA: TGCGCCAGCAGCTTGGTTTTAGCGGCCGGGGAGACCCAGTACTTC
CDR3: CASSLVLAAGETQYF

J: TRBJ1-1
V: TRBV9
size: -
D: -
DNA: TGTGCCAGCAGCCCATCACCGGGATCCCTTGCAGCTTTCTTT
CDR3: CASSPSPGSLAAFF

J: TRBJ1-5
V: TRBV7-2
size: -
D: -
DNA: TGTGCCAGCAGCTCTAGGTCCAGGGATAATCAGCCCCAGCATTTT
CDR3: CASSSRSRDNQPQHF

J: TRBJ1-1
V: TRBV6-5
size: -
D: TRBD1
DNA: TGTGCCAGCACCAGACAGGGGGTCGGAACTGAAGCTTTCTTT
CDR3: CASTRQGVGTEAFF

J: TRBJ2-7
V: TRBV6-1
size: few
D: -
DNA: TGTGCCAGCAGTTCAGCGATGCCTATCGTCGAGCAGTACTTC
CDR3: CASSSAMPIVEQYF

J: TRBJ2-6
V: TRBV2
size: -
D: TRBD2
DNA: TGTGCCAGGGGGAGGGGAGGTGGGGCCAACGTCCTGACTTTC
CDR3: CARGRGGGANVLTF

J: TRBJ1-3
V: TRBV28
size: -
D: -
DNA: TGTGCCAGCAGTTTATGGCGGGGGACTGGAAACACCATATATTTT
CDR3: CASSLWRGTGNTIYF

J: TRBJ1-2
V: TRBV5-6
size: -
D: TRBD1
DNA: TGTGCCAGCAGCCGGCCCACAGGGGTTGTGGGTGGCTACACCTTC
CDR3: CASSRPTGVVGGYTF

J: TRBJ1-4
V: TRBV2
size: -
D: -
DNA: TGTGCCAGCAGCGTACAGGGACGTCGAGAAAAACTGTTTTTT
CDR3: CASSVQGRREKLFF

J: TRBJ2-7
V: TRBV15
size: -
D: -
DNA: TGTGCCACCAGCAGAGGGGAGGATCCCACCTACGAGCAGTACTTC
CDR3: CATSRGEDPTYEQYF

J: TRBJ1-5
V: TRBV4-1
size: -
D: -
DNA: TGCGCCAGCAGCCAAGATGGGTCCCGGGTAAATCAGCCCCAGCATTTT
CDR3: CASSQDGSRVNQPQHF

J: TRBJ2-5
V: TRBV27
size: -
D: TRBD1
DNA: TGTGCCAGCACGTCTGGTGGGGGACAGTCCGGACAGTACTTC
CDR3: CASTSGGGQSGQYF

J: TRBJ1-5
V: TRBV5-1
size: -
D: -
DNA: TGCGCCAGCAGCCTTGACAGTTTTAGCAATCAGCCCCAGCATTTT
CDR3: CASSLDSFSNQPQHF

J: TRBJ1-2
V: TRBV5-6
size: -
D: -
DNA: TGTGCCAGCAGCGCTAGCCCTCTTTACTATGGCTACACCTTC
CDR3: CASSASPLYYGYTF

J: TRBJ1-1
V: TRBV5-6
size: -
D: TRBD1
DNA: TGTGCCAGCAGCCCGAGGGGACAGGGAAACACTGAAGCTTTCTTT
CDR3: CASSPRGQGNTEAFF

J: TRBJ2-2
V: TRBV5-6
size: -
D: -
DNA: TGTGCCAGCAGTAGCTACAGGGTTAGGACCGGGGAGCTGTTTTTT
CDR3: CASSSYRVRTGELFF

J: TRBJ1-2
V: TRBV4-3
size: -
D: TRBD1
DNA: TGCGCCAGCAGCCAAGATGTGGGACAGGGAGCTAACTATGGCTACACCTTC
CDR3: CASSQDVGQGANYGYTF

J: TRBJ2-1
V: TRBV4-1
size: -
D: TRBD2
DNA: TGCGCCAGCAGCCATGCCGTGGGACTAGCGGGAGTTTACAATGAGCAGTTCTTC
CDR3: CASSHAVGLAGVYNEQFF

J: TRBJ1-2
V: TRBV5-6
size: -
D: -
DNA: TGTGCCAGCAGCTCTCCGGGACGGACTATGGTAGGCTACACCTTC
CDR3: CASSSPGRTMVGYTF

J: TRBJ2-3
V: TRBV19
size: -
D: TRBD1
DNA: TGTGCCAGTAGTACCCGGGACAGGGGCCTCACAGATACGCAGTATTTT
CDR3: CASSTRDRGLTDTQYF

J: TRBJ2-3
V: TRBV2
size: once
D: -
DNA: TGTGCCAGCAGTCAGACGAGACAAAGCACAGATACGCAGTATTTT
CDR3: CASSQTRQSTDTQYF

J: TRBJ2-1
V: TRBV2
size: -
D: -
DNA: TGTGCCAGCAGTGAAGGCGTACGCAATGAGCAGTTCTTC
CDR3: CASSEGVRNEQFF

J: TRBJ2-3
V: TRBV2
size: -
D: -
DNA: TGTGCCAGCAGTGAAGGAGGTACGCAGTATTTT
CDR3: CASSEGGTQYF

J: TRBJ1-4
V: TRBV19
size: -
D: -
DNA: TGTGCCAGTAATCCTTACGGGCAGGGGAGTGAAAAACTGTTTTTT
CDR3: CASNPYGQGSEKLFF

J: TRBJ2-1
V: TRBV29-1
size: -
D: -
DNA: TGCAGCGTTCAAGCCGCCTACAATGAGCAGTTCTTC
CDR3: CSVQAAYNEQFF

J: TRBJ2-5
V: TRBV28
size: once
D: TRBD1
DNA: TGTGCCAGCAGTTCAGGGACAGGGAGCCAAGAGACCCAGTACTTC
CDR3: CASSSGTGSQETQYF